The 30 T cell receptor beta chains listed next were all sequenced from one sample in a study of shared clonotypes between healthy human individuals. Assay: immunoSEQ multiplex PCR; the TCRdb copy retains only in-frame clones and omits some. The sample holds 2 million to 2.5 million clones, under 97% seen once. Sequenced sample: naive CD4+ T cells sorted from blood. Subset defined: CD45RA+ positively selected. The source of these receptors is a man between 18 and 29 years old in good health.

V and J are TRBV5-4 and TRBJ2-5; weak D call: TRBD1 (6 bases). This CDR3 has 15 amino acids. The V end was cut by 3 bases, the J end by 2 bases, with 14 bases between. Germline V lookup: CDR1 SGHNT, CDR2 YYREEE (reference sequence). CDR3 protein: CASSSVGDKQETQYF. For the CDR3, the DNA is TGTGCCAGCAGCTCCGTGGGGGACAAACAAGAGACCCAGTACTTC.

This clone has a single count. V usage is TRBV7-2 and J usage is TRBJ2-7, with D possibly TRBD1 on 6 matching bases. CDR3 length: 14 amino acids. Trimming shortened V by 10 bases and J by 1 base, and 17 bases separated the two germline ends. Germline-derived CDR1 and CDR2 are SGHTA and FQGNSA. Written as DNA, the CDR3 is TGTGCCACCTCGAGGGGGTTGGAGTCCTACGAGCAGTACTTC. It encodes CATSRGLESYEQYF.

The J gene is TRBJ2-3, the V gene TRBV4-1, with TRBD2 identical over 10 bases. Germline V gives CDR1 MGHRA, CDR2 YSYEKL. With V trimmed by 0 bases and J by 2 bases, 5 bases remained unmatched. This CDR3 is 17 amino acids long. CDR3 in amino acids: CASSQDLAGANTDTQYF. The CDR3 nucleotides are TGCGCCAGCAGCCAAGATCTAGCGGGGGCAAACACAGATACGCAGTATTTT.

The chain has TRBV2 and TRBJ2-7; TRBD2 matches at 10 bases. Germline lookup yields CDR1 SNHLY and CDR2 FYNNEI. Losses at the gene ends were 4 bases for V and 6 bases for J; bases not matched to a gene: 15. The CDR3 sequence is 17 residues long. The CDR3 is CASSAASSGSIFPEQYF. The CDR3, as DNA: TGTGCCAGCAGTGCGGCGTCTAGCGGGAGCATCTTTCCCGAGCAGTACTTC.

This chain connects TRBV2 to TRBJ2-2; TRBD2 matches at 9 bases. Germline CDR1 SNHLY, CDR2 FYNNEI. CDR3 length: 15 residues. V was clipped by 7 bases and J by 7 bases; unmatched bases: 10. Here the CDR3 DNA reads TGTGCCAGCACACAGCGGGGGGATAAGGTCGGGGAGCTGTTTTTT. Its protein product is CASTQRGDKVGELFF. The complete variable domain, with remaining parts taken from reference TRBV2 and TRBJ2-2, reads EPEVTQTPSHQVTQMGQEVILRCVPISNHLYFYWYRQILGQKVEFLVSFYNNEISEKSEIFDDQFSVERPDGSNFTLKIRSTKLEDSAMYFCASTQRGDKVGELFFGEGSRLTVL.

The chain employs TRBV4-1 and TRBJ1-5; D is ambiguous. The V gene's germline CDR1 is MGHRA and CDR2 YSYEKL. V lost 4 bases, J lost 4 bases, and 17 bases lay in between. This CDR3 region has 16 residues. The CDR3 sequence is CASSPGSSLGNQPQHF. CDR3 nucleotide sequence: TGCGCCAGCAGCCCCGGGTCCTCCCTCGGGAATCAGCCCCAGCATTTT.

The V gene is TRBV19, the J gene TRBJ1-4, with D uncertain. Trimming pared 4 bases from V and 4 bases from J, leaving 13 bases between. Per the germline V gene, CDR1 is LNHDA and CDR2 is SQIVND (reference sequence). There are 15 residues in the CDR3. The CDR3 reads CASSRKDLDNEKLFF. CDR3 sequence (DNA): TGTGCCAGTAGTAGGAAGGACTTGGATAATGAAAAACTGTTTTTT. Based on the CDR3 plus reference TRBV19 and TRBJ1-4, the full variable domain is DGGITQSPKYLFRKEGQNVTLSCEQNLNHDAMYWYRQDPGQGLRLIYYSQIVNDFQKGDIAEGYSVSREKKESFPLTVTSAQKNPTAFYLCASSRKDLDNEKLFFGSGTQLSVL.

As concerns this clone: A junction end diverges from the germline sequence, so it may reflect a read error. This chain joins TRBV7-8 and TRBJ1-5, with no clear D. CDR1 and CDR2 (germline): SGHVS, FQNEAQ. CDR3 length: 12 amino acids. The CDR3 is CASSPPNRPQHF. CDR3 sequence (DNA): TGTGCCAGCAGCCCCCCCAATCGGCCCCAGCATTTT.

V gene TRBV2 combines with J gene TRBJ2-7; maybe TRBD2 (5 bases). Germline loops: CDR1 SNHLY, CDR2 FYNNEI. This CDR3 is 17 amino acids long. V shed 0 bases and J shed 4 bases, with 19 bases lying between them. The CDR3 nucleotides are TGTGCCAGCAGTGAAGCCCGAAGAGCGGATACCGTTTACGAGCAGTACTTC. It yields the protein CASSEARRADTVYEQYF.

V gene TRBV10-2 combines with J gene TRBJ1-5, with D possibly being TRBD1 (5 bases). This CDR3 is built from 14 residues. CDR1 and CDR2 from the germline V gene are WSHSY and SAAADI. V was shortened by 5 bases and J by 2 bases, with 10 bases between the two germline ends. CDR3 loop: CASSMGPGNQPQHF. For the CDR3, the DNA is TGCGCCAGCAGTATGGGGCCCGGCAATCAGCCCCAGCATTTT.

V gene TRBV19 combines with J gene TRBJ2-1; 11 positions match TRBD2. The CDR3 contains 15 residues. Germline CDR1 and CDR2: LNHDA and SQIVND (reference sequence). V shed 7 bases and J 10 bases; nucleotides not matched to a gene: 12. In DNA form, the CDR3 reads TGTGCCAGTAATACCGGGACTAGCGGCTCGGGGGAGCAGTTCTTC. This translates into CASNTGTSGSGEQFF.

The chain couples TRBV5-1 to TRBJ1-2; 10 bases are shared with TRBD1. CDR3 length equals 15 residues. CDR1 is SGHRS and CDR2 is YFSETQ in the germline V gene. The V and J ends lost 5 bases and 2 bases, in that order; junction bases with no gene match: 6. CDR3 nucleotides: TGCGCCAGCAGGGTCGGACAGGGGGTGAACTATGGCTACACCTTC. Its translation is CASRVGQGVNYGYTF.

The V and J genes are TRBV9 and TRBJ2-5; 7 bases match TRBD2. This CDR3 has 16 amino acids. Germline loops: CDR1 SGDLS, CDR2 YYNGEE. After removal of 0 bases from V and 5 bases from J, the junction contained 10 bases not matched to a gene. CDR3 sequence: CASSVAIVGGVETQYF. The CDR3 DNA sequence: TGTGCCAGCAGCGTAGCAATTGTGGGGGGGGTTGAGACCCAGTACTTC. Looking up the rest from reference TRBV9 and TRBJ2-5 gives the full variable domain: DSGVTQTPKHLITATGQRVTLRCSPRSGDLSVYWYQQSLDQGLQFLIQYYNGEERAKGNILERFSAQQFPDLHSELNLSSLELGDSALYFCASSVAIVGGVETQYFGPGTRLLVL.

V and J are TRBV6-5 and TRBJ1-1, with D tentatively TRBD1 (6 bases). The CDR3 sequence is 14 residues long. V lost 5 bases and J 0 bases, leaving 10 bases between the germline ends. The germline V gene has CDR1 MNHEY and CDR2 SVGAGI. The CDR3 is CASSTRTVNTEAFF. The DNA of the CDR3 is TGTGCCAGCAGTACACGGACAGTGAACACTGAAGCTTTCTTT.

This clone came up once. The chain has TRBV5-6 and TRBJ2-7; the match to TRBD1 covers 8 bases. V trimming: 3 bases; J trimming: 6 bases; junction bases outside the gene matches: 14. The length of the CDR3 is 16 residues. Per the germline V gene, CDR1 is SGHDT and CDR2 is YYEEEE. CDR3 DNA: TGTGCCAGCAGCTCCAAACAGACAGGGGATCCCCGCGAGCAGTACTTC. It yields the protein CASSSKQTGDPREQYF.

J is TRBJ2-5 and V is TRBV5-1, with 9 bases lining up with TRBD2. CDR1 is SGHRS, CDR2 YFSETQ, per germline. Trimming took 4 bases from V and 4 from J; bases not matched to a gene: 11. The CDR3 totals 16 residues. The CDR3 DNA follows: TGCGCCAGCAGCCATGGTAGCGGGAGAGGGGGAGAGACCCAGTACTTC. Protein product: CASSHGSGRGGETQYF.

The chain carries TRBV9 and TRBJ1-6; 8 bases are shared with TRBD1. In germline, CDR1 is SGDLS, CDR2 YYNGEE. The V gene end was trimmed by 4 bases and the J gene end by 5 bases; junction bases not matched to a gene: 5. The CDR3 covers 15 residues. DNA of the CDR3: TGTGCCAGCAGCCCACGGACAGGGAATAATTCACCCCTCCACTTT. Translating gives CASSPRTGNNSPLHF. The complete variable domain, with remaining parts taken from reference TRBV9 and TRBJ1-6, reads DSGVTQTPKHLITATGQRVTLRCSPRSGDLSVYWYQQSLDQGLQFLIQYYNGEERAKGNILERFSAQQFPDLHSELNLSSLELGDSALYFCASSPRTGNNSPLHFGNGTRLTVT.

This clone was detected once. This same CDR3 is encoded by further DNA sequences in the sample. The chain has TRBV6-5 and TRBJ2-2, with D hard to call. The CDR3 length is 12 residues. Deletions cut 2 bases from V and 5 bases from J, with 3 bases between. CDR1 is MNHEY, CDR2 SVGAGI, per germline. The CDR3 protein is CASSYGTGELFF. The DNA of the CDR3 is TGTGCCAGCAGTTACGGGACCGGGGAGCTGTTTTTT.

This clone was observed a few times. The chain links TRBV29-1 to TRBJ2-3, with 13 bases that match TRBD2. The CDR3 loop spans 15 amino acids. CDR1 and CDR2 (germline): SQVTM, ANQGSEA. V trimming: 3 bases; J trimming: 1 base; junction bases outside the gene matches: 1. The CDR3 sequence is CSVDGTSGGTDTQYF. The DNA of the CDR3 is TGCAGCGTTGACGGGACTAGCGGGGGCACAGATACGCAGTATTTT.

The CDR3 bases are TGTGCCAGCAGCTTTGAAAAACTGTTTTTT. Amino acids: CASSFEKLFF. V usage is TRBV11-3 and J usage is TRBJ1-4; no definite D call. The germline V gene has CDR1 SGHNT and CDR2 YENEEA. The CDR3 runs to 10 residues. V was clipped by 3 bases and J by 7 bases, with 0 bases between them.

This chain connects TRBV4-3 to TRBJ2-7; possibly TRBD2 for D (5 bases). The CDR3 totals 12 residues. CDR1 is LGHNA, CDR2 YSLEER, per germline. Trimming took off 7 bases at V and 2 bases at J, with 9 bases between the two ends. The CDR3 DNA reads as TGCGCCAGCAAGCGGCCTCCCTACGAGCAGTACTTC. This translates into CASKRPPYEQYF.

The V call is TRBV29-1, the J call TRBJ2-1; D gene uncertain. The length of the CDR3 is 13 residues. The germline V gene has CDR1 SQVTM and CDR2 ANQGSEA. V was cut by 7 bases and J by 5 bases, with 15 bases left in between. The CDR3: CSGRQAIDNEQFF. The CDR3 nucleotides are TGCAGCGGTCGGCAGGCTATCGACAATGAGCAGTTCTTC.

As for this clone: This sample also contains other DNA sequences that code for the same CDR3. V gene TRBV5-1 combines with J gene TRBJ2-5; 16 bases are a match to TRBD2. CDR3 size: 17 residues. Trimming at V came to 3 bases and at J to 4 bases, leaving 6 bases not matched to a gene. CDR1 and CDR2 (germline): SGHRS, YFSETQ. CDR3 in DNA: TGCGCCAGCAGCTCGGGACTAGCGGGGGGGCCAGGAGAGACCCAGTACTTC. Translating gives CASSSGLAGGPGETQYF.

The V gene is TRBV5-1, the J gene TRBJ2-7, with a tentative D call TRBD1 (6 bases). The V gene lost 2 bases and the J gene lost 7 bases, with 16 bases spanning the gap. The germline gives CDR1 SGHRS, CDR2 YFSETQ. The CDR3 length is 14 residues. CDR3 sequence reads: CASSFAGDGREQYF. CDR3 nucleotide sequence: TGCGCCAGCAGCTTTGCAGGGGACGGTAGAGAGCAGTACTTC.

This chain joins TRBV5-1 and TRBJ2-1, with TRBD2 identical over 8 bases. The CDR3 runs 14 residues. Unmatched junction bases numbered 3, after V lost 4 bases and J lost 3 bases. In germline, CDR1 is SGHRS, CDR2 YFSETQ. This CDR3 is CASSPAGVYNEQFF. In DNA, the CDR3 is TGCGCCAGCAGCCCAGCGGGGGTCTACAATGAGCAGTTCTTC. The variable domain in full, completed from reference TRBV5-1 and TRBJ2-1, reads KAGVTQTPRYLIKTRGQQVTLSCSPISGHRSVSWYQQTPGQGLQFLFEYFSETQRNKGNFPGRFSGRQFSNSRSEMNVSTLELGDSALYLCASSPAGVYNEQFFGPGTRLTVL.

The V gene is TRBV6-6, the J gene TRBJ2-3; D might be TRBD2 (5 bases). In germline, CDR1 is MNHNY, CDR2 SVGAGI (reference sequence). V lost 6 bases to trimming and J lost 3 bases, with 16 bases between them. The CDR3 runs 15 residues. CDR3 nucleotides: TGTGCCAGCAGCCCTGAGGGTAGGGTTACAGATACGCAGTATTTT. Its translation is CASSPEGRVTDTQYF.

The rearrangement joins TRBV19 to TRBJ1-3; no definite D call. Germline assignment: CDR1 LNHDA and CDR2 SQIVND (reference sequence). The length of the CDR3 is 12 residues. V was cut by 8 bases and J by 0 bases, with 5 bases left in between. The CDR3 loop reads CASGYSGNTIYF. The CDR3 DNA sequence: TGTGCCAGTGGCTACTCTGGAAACACCATATATTTT.

The genes are TRBV27 and TRBJ1-6; no definite D call. Trimming took off 7 bases at V and 9 bases at J, with 13 bases between the two ends. There are 13 residues in the CDR3. Germline V gene data show CDR1 as MNHEY and CDR2 as SMNVEV (reference sequence). Here the CDR3 DNA reads TGTGCCAGCAAAATCATGGGAATTTCACCCCTCCACTTT. This encodes CASKIMGISPLHF.

The J gene is TRBJ2-7, the V gene TRBV9; TRBD2 might be the D (7 bases). The CDR3 contains 16 residues. The germline V gene has CDR1 SGDLS and CDR2 YYNGEE. Trimming shortened V by 3 bases and J by 2 bases, and 18 bases separated the two germline ends. The CDR3 DNA reads TGTGCCAGCAGCGCCGGGGGGACAACACTAACCTACGAGCAGTACTTC. Amino acids: CASSAGGTTLTYEQYF.

This sequence joins TRBV10-3 and TRBJ1-4; D is ambiguous. Germline V gene lookup returns CDR1 ENHRY and CDR2 SYGVKD. The CDR3 consists of 14 residues. V lost 10 bases and J lost 6, with 18 bases in between. The CDR3 sequence is CATSPGIGDEKLFF. CDR3 nucleotide sequence: TGTGCCACCAGCCCGGGGATTGGGGATGAAAAACTGTTTTTT.